This TCR beta chain was retrieved from a study of sequential checkpoint blockade in melanoma. Study in general: Arm A got nivolumab then ipilimumab; arm B the reverse, 1:1. Maintenance nivolumab came after either treatment sequence.

Assay: immunoSEQ multiplex PCR; the TCRdb copy retains only in-frame clones and omits some. The sample holds under 40,000 clones; about 88% are singletons and the top ten take roughly 12%. CDR1 MGHDK and CDR2 SYGVNS come from the germline V gene. V lost 5 bases, J lost 0 bases, and 10 bases stayed unmatched. This CDR3 contains 18 residues. Treatment described: randomized to nivolumab then ipilimumab (arm A) or the reverse (arm B). Patients had received no earlier DNA-damaging chemotherapy. Sorted cells were live CD3+CD8+, lacking CD19 and CD56, from PBMCs. The chain is built from TRBV25-1 and TRBJ2-2, with 9 bases identical to TRBD2. The TCR originated in a human donor with melanoma. The sequencing used CD8+ T cells sorted from blood (inferred from file names), collected from a patient given nivolumab and ipilimumab in sequence. The DNA for the CDR3 is TGTGCCAGCAGTTTCTTGGCTAGCGGGGCCCCGAACACCGGGGAGCTGTTTTTT. It encodes CASSFLASGAPNTGELFF. The full variable domain, in which reference TRBV25-1 and TRBJ2-2 provide the parts outside the CDR3, is EADIYQTPRYLVIGTGKKITLECSQTMGHDKMYWYQQDPGMELHLIHYSYGVNSTEKGDLSSESTVSRIRTEHFPLTLESARPSHTSQYLCASSFLASGAPNTGELFFGEGSRLTVL.